This is a list of T cell receptor beta chains from one sample in a study of cytomegalovirus exposure and HLA in healthy donors. Sequenced by immunoSEQ multiplex PCR; TCRdb stores in-frame clones only, minus some. In the table there are about 110,000 clones, around 80% of which are singletons. Input material: PBMCs. All receptors come from a man in his forties or fifties in good health and CMV-seronegative. Each CDR3 is given with its conserved first and last residue. The D gene is left open where the match is weak. Clone size appears in some rows only: once, few, many, or a class for an expanded clone.

>-|TRBV7-8|TRBD1|TRBJ2-3
CASSPRQGAGDTQYF
TGTGCCAGCAGCCCGCGACAGGGGGCAGGGGATACGCAGTATTTT
>few|TRBV9|TRBD1|TRBJ2-3
CASSASGTAADTQYF
TGTGCCAGCAGTGCCTCGGGGACAGCTGCAGATACGCAGTATTTT
>-|TRBV14|-|TRBJ1-2
CASSQAPGGSYGYTF
TGTGCCAGCAGCCAAGCTCCGGGGGGGAGCTATGGCTACACCTTC
>-|TRBV7-2|TRBD2|TRBJ2-6
CASSPSGGASGANVLTF
TGTGCCAGCAGCCCTAGCGGGGGGGCCTCTGGGGCCAACGTCCTGACTTTC
>-|TRBV27|TRBD2|TRBJ2-1
CASSPGTSSYNEQFF
TGTGCCAGCAGTCCGGGGACTAGCTCCTACAATGAGCAGTTCTTC
>-|TRBV19|-|TRBJ1-5
CASSIYRDGNQPQHF
TGTGCCAGTAGTATATACAGGGATGGCAATCAGCCCCAGCATTTT
>-|TRBV19|TRBD1|TRBJ2-2
CASSKTGGLNTGELFF
TGTGCCAGTAGTAAGACAGGGGGCCTGAACACCGGGGAGCTGTTTTTT
>-|TRBV6-1|TRBD2|TRBJ2-7
CASSGLLASRAYEQYF
TGTGCCAGCAGTGGTTTACTAGCGTCGAGGGCCTACGAGCAGTACTTC
>-|TRBV6-1|-|TRBJ1-5
CASSEAGTGSQPQHF
TGTGCCAGCAGTGAAGCGGGAACAGGGTCCCAGCCCCAGCATTTT
>few|TRBV5-1|TRBD2|TRBJ2-3
CASSPGTSPSTDTQYF
TGCGCCAGCAGCCCGGGGACTAGCCCTAGCACAGATACGCAGTATTTT
>-|TRBV28|-|TRBJ1-2
CASSLGQGRGYTF
TGTGCCAGCAGTTTAGGCCAGGGGCGAGGCTACACCTTC
>-|TRBV29-1|-|TRBJ1-1
CSVETQGGRAFF
TGCAGCGTTGAAACCCAGGGTGGTAGGGCTTTCTTT
>-|TRBV4-1|-|TRBJ2-3
CASSQDHLKMSTDTQYF
TGCGCCAGCAGCCAAGATCATCTAAAGATGAGCACAGATACGCAGTATTTT
>-|TRBV7-2|-|TRBJ2-3
CASSLEIRVKIDTQYF
TGTGCCAGCAGCTTAGAGATCCGGGTGAAAATAGATACGCAGTATTTT
>-|TRBV5-1|TRBD2|TRBJ2-5
CASSSLGGSSGRETQYF
TGCGCCAGCAGCTCCCTCGGTGGGTCTAGCGGGAGAGAGACCCAGTACTTC
>-|TRBV6-6|TRBD1|TRBJ2-3
CASSQQGALRDTQYF
TGTGCCAGCAGTCAACAGGGGGCGCTTAGAGATACGCAGTATTTT
>few|TRBV7-2|TRBD2|TRBJ2-3
CASSALAGGLADTQYF
TGTGCCAGCAGCGCCCTAGCGGGGGGGCTGGCAGATACGCAGTATTTT
>-|TRBV6-5|-|TRBJ2-5
CASSSHRDNQETQYF
TGTGCCAGCAGTTCACACCGGGACAATCAAGAGACCCAGTACTTC
>-|TRBV14|TRBD1|TRBJ2-7
CASSPWDSITSSYEQYF
TGTGCCAGCAGCCCTTGGGACAGTATAACAAGCTCCTACGAGCAGTACTTC
>few|TRBV7-2|-|TRBJ2-3
CASSLPGTDTQYF
TGTGCCAGCAGCTTACCGGGCACAGATACGCAGTATTTT
>-|TRBV10-2|-|TRBJ2-2
CASMENPTNTGELFF
TGCGCCAGCATGGAGAACCCTACGAACACCGGGGAGCTGTTTTTT
>-|TRBV10-2|-|TRBJ1-1
CASKGAHGAVDTEAFF
TGCGCCAGCAAGGGAGCTCATGGAGCGGTGGACACTGAAGCTTTCTTT